This T cell receptor (beta chain) was recovered during a study of shared clonotypes between healthy human individuals. Study observations and caveats: It was the non-shared clonotypes that had lower generation probabilities than clonotypes shared by all four donors.

Measured with immunoSEQ multiplex PCR; TCRdb has only the in-frame clones, and not every one. The sample holds some 2.1 million clones, over 85% seen once. On this clone itself: Its antigen is currently unknown.

The CDR3 has 17 residues. Germline V lookup: CDR1 LGHNA, CDR2 YNFKEQ. With V trimmed by 2 bases and J by 0 bases, 3 bases remained unmatched. Sequencing was done on a sample of naive CD4+ T cells sorted from blood. The subset: CD45RA+ positively selected. The J gene is TRBJ1-4, the V gene TRBV4-2; 10 nucleotides line up with TRBD1. The TCR sequence derives from a man younger than 30 in good health. The CDR3 coding sequence is TGTGCCAGCAGCCAAAAGACAGGGGGCGCAACTAATGAAAAACTGTTTTTT. It translates to CASSQKTGGATNEKLFF.